A single sample is the source of the 19 T cell receptor beta chains below, sequenced in a study of blood T cell repertoires in COVID-19. Method: immunoSEQ multiplex PCR; TCRdb's copy keeps in-frame clones and lacks some. This table has some 450,000 clones, about 91% appearing once. The sample taken for sequencing was peripheral blood. The source of these receptors is a woman between 45 and 65 years old with COVID-19, enrolled during active disease.

The rearrangement uses TRBV7-8 and TRBJ1-2; D perhaps matches TRBD1 (6 bases). The CDR3 runs to 14 residues. Germline-derived CDR1 and CDR2 are SGHVS and FQNEAQ. Trimming took off 4 bases at V and 8 bases at J, with 17 bases between the two ends. DNA of the CDR3: TGTGCCAGCAGCTCGATGACAGGCCCAGGGGGCTACACCTTC. Encoded protein: CASSSMTGPGGYTF.

The CDR3 protein is CASSYSRSGELFF. For the CDR3, the DNA is TGTGCCAGCAGTTACTCGAGATCCGGGGAGCTGTTTTTT. The chain recombines TRBV6-5 with TRBJ2-2; D gene ambiguous. Per the germline V gene, CDR1 is MNHEY and CDR2 is SVGAGI. The ends were cut back, 0 bases at V and 6 bases at J, with 5 bases in the middle. The CDR3 covers 13 residues.

This clone was seen only a few times. This chain connects TRBV7-9 to TRBJ2-5, with D maybe TRBD2 (6 bases). The CDR3 extends over 12 amino acids. Trimming took off 3 bases at V and 4 bases at J, with 6 bases between the two ends. CDR1 is SEHNR, CDR2 FQNEAQ, per germline (reference sequence). The DNA of the CDR3 is TGTGCCAGCAGCTTCGGGGGAGAGACCCAGTACTTC. This encodes CASSFGGETQYF.

This clone was counted between two and nine times. V is TRBV11-3 and J is TRBJ1-1; tentative D call: TRBD1 (5 bases). This CDR3 comprises 14 residues. Trimming shortened V by 3 bases and J by 0 bases, and 8 bases separated the two germline ends. Germline-derived CDR1 and CDR2 are SGHNT and YENEEA. The CDR3 sequence is CASSFAGLNTEAFF. Written as DNA, the CDR3 is TGTGCCAGCAGCTTCGCAGGGTTGAACACTGAAGCTTTCTTT.

The rearrangement uses TRBV9 and TRBJ1-2, with D unclear. The germline V gene has CDR1 SGDLS and CDR2 YYNGEE. The V end lost 0 bases, the J end lost 4 bases, and 10 bases lay between the germline ends. CDR3 length equals 14 residues. The CDR3 sequence: CASSVVNLPYGYTF. CDR3 DNA: TGTGCCAGCAGCGTAGTAAATCTTCCCTATGGCTACACCTTC. Full variable domain (rest looked up from reference TRBV9 and TRBJ1-2): DSGVTQTPKHLITATGQRVTLRCSPRSGDLSVYWYQQSLDQGLQFLIQYYNGEERAKGNILERFSAQQFPDLHSELNLSSLELGDSALYFCASSVVNLPYGYTFGSGTRLTVV.

The gene calls are TRBV10-3 and TRBJ1-1, with TRBD1 identical over 9 bases. V was clipped by 11 bases and J by 1 base; unmatched bases: 8. The V gene's germline CDR1 is ENHRY and CDR2 SYGVKD. The CDR3 length is 14 residues. The CDR3 sequence is CAGGTGRGNTEAFF. In DNA form, the CDR3 reads TGTGCCGGTGGGACAGGGCGTGGGAACACTGAAGCTTTCTTT.

The CDR3 loop reads CASKEGDEQYF. The CDR3 bases are TGTGCCAGCAAAGAGGGAGACGAGCAGTACTTC. The chain is built from TRBV27 and TRBJ2-7, with D tentatively TRBD2 (5 bases). The germline V gene encodes CDR1 MNHEY and CDR2 SMNVEV (reference sequence). CDR3 length: 11 amino acids. V lost 7 bases to trimming and J lost 5 bases, with 9 bases between them.

The J gene is TRBJ2-1, the V gene TRBV9, with 9 positions matching TRBD2. After removal of 2 bases from V and 8 bases from J, the junction contained 8 bases not matched to a gene. This CDR3 region has 15 residues. Per germline, CDR1 SGDLS and CDR2 YYNGEE. This CDR3 reads CASSVESGGPYEQFF. The CDR3 DNA sequence: TGTGCCAGCAGCGTCGAAAGCGGGGGGCCCTATGAGCAGTTCTTC.

V usage is TRBV5-1 and J usage is TRBJ1-5; weak D call: TRBD1 (6 bases). Germline assignment: CDR1 SGHRS and CDR2 YFSETQ. Trimming left V 2 bases short and J 3 bases short, with 12 bases between. The CDR3 loop spans 15 amino acids. CDR3 sequence (DNA): TGCGCCAGCAGCTTTGGAGGGGGGGACAATCAGCCCCAGCATTTT. This encodes CASSFGGGDNQPQHF.

The chain has TRBV7-2 and TRBJ1-3; possibly TRBD1 for D (5 bases). The V gene's germline CDR1 is SGHTA and CDR2 FQGNSA. The CDR3 spans 15 residues. Trimming pared 6 bases from V and 4 bases from J, leaving 16 bases between. The CDR3 here is CASSRGRTDGNTIYF. The CDR3 DNA follows: TGTGCCAGCAGTAGGGGTCGGACCGACGGAAACACCATATATTTT.

The chain couples TRBV7-6 to TRBJ2-7; 11 nucleotides align to TRBD1. The CDR3 is 15 amino acids. J gave up 6 bases and V 6 bases, and 10 bases lay outside the gene matches. Germline-derived CDR1 and CDR2 are SGHVS and FNYEAQ. DNA of the CDR3: TGTGCCAGCAGTCCCGAACCAGGGACAGGGGGCGAGCAGTACTTC. It encodes CASSPEPGTGGEQYF.

The chain joins TRBV10-3 to TRBJ2-1; TRBD1 or TRBD2 may be the D gene (7 bases each). V was pared by 4 bases and J by 7 bases, with 14 bases between. CDR1 ENHRY and CDR2 SYGVKD come from the germline V gene. This CDR3 has 14 residues. The CDR3 spells CAISASGGGNEQFF. CDR3 in DNA: TGTGCCATCAGTGCGTCAGGGGGGGGGAATGAGCAGTTCTTC.

This chain connects TRBV5-1 to TRBJ2-6; maybe TRBD1 (6 bases). In germline, CDR1 is SGHRS, CDR2 YFSETQ. V shed 4 bases and J shed 2 bases, with 16 bases lying between them. CDR3 length: 17 residues. In DNA form, the CDR3 reads TGCGCCAGCAGCCCCCAGGGGCGCGTGGCTGGGGCCAACGTCCTGACTTTC. Translation gives CASSPQGRVAGANVLTF.

The rearrangement links TRBV11-2 to TRBJ1-1; possibly TRBD1 for D (6 bases). From germline, CDR1 is SGHAT and CDR2 FQNNGV. Trimming stripped 5 bases from V and 0 bases from J, with 22 bases between. This CDR3 comprises 18 residues. CDR3 protein: CASSPREQGGFMNTEAFF. CDR3 nucleotides: TGTGCCAGCAGCCCTAGGGAACAGGGTGGATTTATGAACACTGAAGCTTTCTTT.

The CDR3 reads CASSSPGTGKEQYF. The CDR3 DNA sequence: TGTGCCAGCAGTTCGCCTGGGACAGGGAAAGAGCAGTACTTC. The chain carries TRBV28 and TRBJ2-7; 9 bases are a match to TRBD1. The CDR3 contains 14 residues. Per germline, CDR1 MDHEN and CDR2 SYDVKM. The trim removed 4 bases at V and 7 bases at J, leaving 8 bases unmatched. Using reference TRBV28 and TRBJ2-7 for the parts outside the CDR3, the full variable domain is DVKVTQSSRYLVKRTGEKVFLECVQDMDHENMFWYRQDPGLGLRLIYFSYDVKMKEKGDIPEGYSVSREKKERFSLILESASTNQTSMYLCASSSPGTGKEQYFGPGTRLTVT.

This chain connects TRBV6-5 to TRBJ2-1, with TRBD2 identical over 13 bases. The CDR3 loop spans 15 amino acids. Germline trimming cut 7 bases from V and 7 bases from J; bases unmatched to any gene: 7. Germline V gene data show CDR1 as MNHEY and CDR2 as SVGAGI. DNA of the CDR3: TGTGCCAGCACCGAACTAGCGGGGGGGAGAAATGAGCAGTTCTTC. This encodes CASTELAGGRNEQFF.

This chain links TRBV6-5 with TRBJ2-1; a weak D match, TRBD2 (5 bases). Germline CDR1 reads MNHEY; CDR2 reads SVGAGI. V shed 2 bases and J shed 7 bases, with 9 bases lying between them. CDR3 size: 13 residues. The CDR3 here is CASSYGGANEQFF. The DNA for the CDR3 is TGTGCCAGCAGTTACGGAGGTGCGAATGAGCAGTTCTTC.

The chain has TRBV7-2 and TRBJ2-5, with D perhaps TRBD2 (5 bases). This CDR3 comprises 16 residues. CDR1 is SGHTA and CDR2 is FQGNSA in the germline V gene. V lost 1 base, J lost 5 bases, and 17 bases lay in between. CDR3 in amino acids: CASSLVFSRGGETQYF. For the CDR3, the DNA is TGTGCCAGCAGCTTAGTGTTTAGTCGGGGTGGCGAGACCCAGTACTTC.

This chain uses TRBV2 with TRBJ1-2, with D possibly being TRBD1 (6 bases). CDR1 is SNHLY, CDR2 FYNNEI, per germline. V was cut by 6 bases and J by 4 bases, with 18 bases left in between. The CDR3 covers 15 residues. DNA for the CDR3: TGTGCCAGCAGCGTACAGGCAGGGGATGTCTATGGCTACACCTTC. Encoded protein: CASSVQAGDVYGYTF.